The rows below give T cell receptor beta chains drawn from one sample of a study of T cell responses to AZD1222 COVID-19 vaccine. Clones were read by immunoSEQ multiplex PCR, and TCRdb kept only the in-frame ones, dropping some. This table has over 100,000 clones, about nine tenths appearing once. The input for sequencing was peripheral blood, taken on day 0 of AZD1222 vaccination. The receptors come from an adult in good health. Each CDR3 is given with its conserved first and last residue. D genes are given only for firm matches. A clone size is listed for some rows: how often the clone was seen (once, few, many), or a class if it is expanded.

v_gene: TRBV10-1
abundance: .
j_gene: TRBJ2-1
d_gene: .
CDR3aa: CASGFEPQAFYYNEQFF
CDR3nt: TGCGCCAGCGGCTTCGAACCCCAGGCTTTTTACTACAATGAGCAGTTCTTC

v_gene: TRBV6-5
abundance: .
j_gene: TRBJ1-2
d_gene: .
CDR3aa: CASSYVGYYGYTF
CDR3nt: TGTGCCAGCAGTTACGTGGGGTACTATGGCTACACCTTC

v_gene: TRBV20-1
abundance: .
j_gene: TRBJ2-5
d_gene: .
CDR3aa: CSARVVETQYF
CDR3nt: TGCAGTGCTAGAGTGGTTGAGACCCAGTACTTC

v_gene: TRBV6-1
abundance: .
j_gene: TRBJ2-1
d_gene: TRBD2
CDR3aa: CASSEAVAGGLVSYNEQFF
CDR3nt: TGTGCCAGCAGTGAAGCTGTAGCGGGGGGGCTAGTTTCCTACAATGAGCAGTTCTTC

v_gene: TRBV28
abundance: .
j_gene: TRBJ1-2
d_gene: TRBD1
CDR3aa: CASRAERGLEGYTF
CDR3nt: TGTGCCAGCAGGGCCGAAAGGGGGCTCGAAGGCTACACCTTC

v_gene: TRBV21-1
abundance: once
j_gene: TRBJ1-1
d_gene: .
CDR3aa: CASGLDGPNTEAFF
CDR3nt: TGTGCCAGCGGGCTTGACGGTCCGAACACTGAAGCTTTCTTT

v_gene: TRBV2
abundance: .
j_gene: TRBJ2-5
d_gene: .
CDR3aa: CASSDPQGRRSQETQYF
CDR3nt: TGTGCCAGCAGCGACCCCCAGGGAAGAAGAAGCCAAGAGACCCAGTACTTC

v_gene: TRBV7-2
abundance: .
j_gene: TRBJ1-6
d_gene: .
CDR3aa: CASSLAKGPHSPLHF
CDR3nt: TGTGCCAGCAGCTTAGCGAAGGGCCCCCATTCACCCCTCCACTTT

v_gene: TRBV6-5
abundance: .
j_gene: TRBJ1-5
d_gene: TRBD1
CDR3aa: CASSSRQGASNQPQHF
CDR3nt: TGTGCCAGCAGTTCAAGACAGGGGGCAAGCAATCAGCCCCAGCATTTT

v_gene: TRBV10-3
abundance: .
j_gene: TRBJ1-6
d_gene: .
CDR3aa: CAISETGTNSPLHF
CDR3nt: TGTGCCATCAGTGAGACAGGGACGAATTCACCCCTCCACTTT

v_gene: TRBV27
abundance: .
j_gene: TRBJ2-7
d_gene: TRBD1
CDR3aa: CASSLRQGVRDEQYF
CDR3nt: TGTGCCAGCAGTCTGAGACAGGGGGTTAGGGACGAGCAGTACTTC

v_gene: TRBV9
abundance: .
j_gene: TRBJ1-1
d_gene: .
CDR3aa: CASSPGLYHEAFF
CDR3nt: TGTGCCAGCAGCCCCGGCCTGTATCATGAAGCTTTCTTT

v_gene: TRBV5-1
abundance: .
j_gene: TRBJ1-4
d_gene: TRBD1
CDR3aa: CASSTQGANEKLFF
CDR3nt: TGCGCCAGCAGCACCCAGGGGGCTAATGAAAAACTGTTTTTT

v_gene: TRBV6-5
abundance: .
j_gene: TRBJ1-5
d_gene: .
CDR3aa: CASSSSTGGNQPQHF
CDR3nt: TGTGCCAGCAGTTCCTCGACGGGCGGCAATCAGCCCCAGCATTTT

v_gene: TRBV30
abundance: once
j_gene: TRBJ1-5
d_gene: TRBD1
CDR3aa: CAWSVPGQGARQPQHF
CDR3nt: TGTGCCTGGAGTGTACCGGGACAGGGGGCTCGTCAGCCCCAGCATTTT

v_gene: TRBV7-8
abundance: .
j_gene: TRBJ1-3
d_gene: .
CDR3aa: CASSLGEHSGNTIYF
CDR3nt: TGTGCCAGCAGCTTAGGGGAGCACTCTGGAAACACCATATATTTT

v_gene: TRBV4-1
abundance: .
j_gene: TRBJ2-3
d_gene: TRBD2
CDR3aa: CASSPGYGGGSTDTQYF
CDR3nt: TGCGCCAGCAGCCCAGGATATGGGGGGGGAAGCACAGATACGCAGTATTTT

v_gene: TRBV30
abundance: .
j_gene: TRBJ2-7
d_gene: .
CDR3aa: CAWSGGWRESVYEQYF
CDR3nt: TGTGCCTGGAGTGGGGGGTGGAGGGAAAGCGTCTACGAGCAGTACTTC

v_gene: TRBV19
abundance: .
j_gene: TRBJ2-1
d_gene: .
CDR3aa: CASSPRTRQEQFF
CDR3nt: TGTGCCAGTAGTCCACGGACTCGTCAGGAGCAGTTCTTC

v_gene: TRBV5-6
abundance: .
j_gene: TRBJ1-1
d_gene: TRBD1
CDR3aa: CASRTRGLGTEAFF
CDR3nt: TGTGCCAGCAGGACCAGGGGGCTTGGAACTGAAGCTTTCTTT

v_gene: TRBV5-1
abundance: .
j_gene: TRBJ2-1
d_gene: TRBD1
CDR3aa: CASSFGPGQGSHEQFF
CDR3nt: TGCGCCAGCAGCTTTGGCCCGGGACAGGGGAGCCATGAGCAGTTCTTC

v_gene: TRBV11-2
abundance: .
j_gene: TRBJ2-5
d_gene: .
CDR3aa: CASSDYQETQYF
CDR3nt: TGTGCCAGCAGCGACTACCAAGAGACCCAGTACTTC

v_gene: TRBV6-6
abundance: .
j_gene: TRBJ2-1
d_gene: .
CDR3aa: CASSLRLGLRPPYNEQFF
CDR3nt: TGTGCCAGCAGTCTTAGACTGGGACTTCGGCCACCCTACAATGAGCAGTTCTTC

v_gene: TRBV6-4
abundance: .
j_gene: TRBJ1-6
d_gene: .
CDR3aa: CASSDSTGYNSPLHF
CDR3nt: TGTGCCAGCAGTGACTCAACCGGGTATAATTCACCCCTCCACTTT

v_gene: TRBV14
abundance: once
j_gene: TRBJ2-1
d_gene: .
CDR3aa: CASSPMGLDEQFF
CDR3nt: TGTGCCAGCAGCCCGATGGGGCTCGATGAGCAGTTCTTC

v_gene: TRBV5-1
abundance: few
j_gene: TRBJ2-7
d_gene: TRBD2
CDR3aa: CASSLAPRGADINYEQYF
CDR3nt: TGCGCCAGCAGCTTGGCCCCGCGGGGGGCCGACATAAACTACGAGCAGTACTTC

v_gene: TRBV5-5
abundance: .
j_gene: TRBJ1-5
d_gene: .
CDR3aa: CASAWGPNQPQHF
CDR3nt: TGTGCCAGTGCCTGGGGCCCCAATCAGCCCCAGCATTTT

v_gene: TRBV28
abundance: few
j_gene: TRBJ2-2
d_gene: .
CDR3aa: CASSSHSANTGELFF
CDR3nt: TGTGCCAGCAGTTCACACAGTGCGAACACCGGGGAGCTGTTTTTT

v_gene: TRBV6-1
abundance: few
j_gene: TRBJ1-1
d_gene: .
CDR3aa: CASSEDWGMNTEAFF
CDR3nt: TGTGCCAGCAGTGAAGACTGGGGGATGAACACTGAAGCTTTCTTT

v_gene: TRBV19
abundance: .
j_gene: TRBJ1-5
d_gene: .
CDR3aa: CASSIQSGFSNQPQHF
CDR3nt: TGTGCCAGTAGTATACAATCAGGCTTTAGCAATCAGCCCCAGCATTTT

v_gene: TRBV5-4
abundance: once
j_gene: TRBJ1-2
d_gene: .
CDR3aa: CASSLGAGVYDGYTF
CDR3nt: TGTGCCAGCAGCTTGGGTGCGGGAGTCTATGACGGCTACACCTTC

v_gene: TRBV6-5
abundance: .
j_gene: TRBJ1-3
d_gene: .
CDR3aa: CASSYSEYGNTIYF
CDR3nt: TGTGCCAGCAGTTACTCGGAATATGGAAACACCATATATTTT

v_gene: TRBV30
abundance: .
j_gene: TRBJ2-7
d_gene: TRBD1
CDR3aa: CAWGDRRSEQYF
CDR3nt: TGTGCCTGGGGGGACAGGCGTTCCGAGCAGTACTTC

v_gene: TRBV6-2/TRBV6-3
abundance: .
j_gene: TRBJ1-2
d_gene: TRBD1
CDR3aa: CASSSGTGVNPRGYTF
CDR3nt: TGTGCCAGCAGTTCCGGGACAGGGGTGAATCCGCGGGGCTACACCTTC

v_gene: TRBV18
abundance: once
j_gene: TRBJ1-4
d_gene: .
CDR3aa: CASSPAQNEKLFF
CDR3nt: TGTGCCAGCTCACCAGCCCAGAATGAAAAACTGTTTTTT

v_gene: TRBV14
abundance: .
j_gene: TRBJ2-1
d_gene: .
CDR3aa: CASSQDNYNEQFF
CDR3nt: TGTGCCAGCAGCCAAGATAACTACAATGAGCAGTTCTTC

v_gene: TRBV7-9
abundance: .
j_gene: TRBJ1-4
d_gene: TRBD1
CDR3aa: CASSSPIDRGGEKLFF
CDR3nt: TGTGCCAGCAGCTCCCCAATTGACAGGGGCGGTGAAAAACTGTTTTTT

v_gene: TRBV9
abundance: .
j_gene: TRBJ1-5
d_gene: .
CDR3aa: CASSPGRNSNQPQHF
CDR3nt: TGTGCCAGCAGCCCCGGACGGAATAGCAATCAGCCCCAGCATTTT

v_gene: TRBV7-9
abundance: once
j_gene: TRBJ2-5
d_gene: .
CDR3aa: CASSPGRPGDREETQYF
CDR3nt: TGTGCCAGCAGCCCAGGTCGGCCGGGGGATAGAGAAGAGACCCAGTACTTC

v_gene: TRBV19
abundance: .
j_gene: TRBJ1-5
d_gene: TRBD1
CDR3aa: CASGSDRGKSRLYNQPQHF
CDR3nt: TGTGCCAGTGGGTCTGACAGGGGAAAATCCCGGCTCTACAATCAGCCCCAGCATTTT

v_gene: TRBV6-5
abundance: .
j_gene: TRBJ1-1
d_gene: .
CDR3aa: CASSFTAGMNTEAFF
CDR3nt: TGTGCCAGCAGTTTCACCGCGGGTATGAACACTGAAGCTTTCTTT

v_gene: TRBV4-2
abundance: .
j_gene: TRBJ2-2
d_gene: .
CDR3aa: CASSQVSTGELFF
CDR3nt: TGTGCCAGCAGCCAAGTTTCTACCGGGGAGCTGTTTTTT

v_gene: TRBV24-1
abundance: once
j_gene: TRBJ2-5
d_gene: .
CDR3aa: CATSDVNAETQYF
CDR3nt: TGTGCCACCAGTGATGTCAACGCGGAGACCCAGTACTTC

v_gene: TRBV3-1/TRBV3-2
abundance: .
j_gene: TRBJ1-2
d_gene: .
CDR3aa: CASGPGYTF
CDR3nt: TGTGCCAGCGGCCCGGGCTACACCTTC

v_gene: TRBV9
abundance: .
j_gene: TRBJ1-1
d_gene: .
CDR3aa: CASSGEGTGNTEAFF
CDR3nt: TGTGCCAGCAGCGGGGAGGGGACGGGGAACACTGAAGCTTTCTTT

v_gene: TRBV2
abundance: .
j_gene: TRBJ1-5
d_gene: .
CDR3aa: CASGSVQQPQHF
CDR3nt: TGTGCCAGCGGGTCGGTCCAACAGCCCCAGCATTTT

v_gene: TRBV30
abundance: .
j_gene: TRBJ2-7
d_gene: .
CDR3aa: CAWSVGPEQYF
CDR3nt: TGTGCCTGGAGTGTCGGACCAGAGCAGTACTTC

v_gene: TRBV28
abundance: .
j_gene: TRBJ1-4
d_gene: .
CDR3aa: CASSRPRFNEKLFF
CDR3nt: TGTGCCAGCAGCCGCCCGAGATTTAATGAAAAACTGTTTTTT

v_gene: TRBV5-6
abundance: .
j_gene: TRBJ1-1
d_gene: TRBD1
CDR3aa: CASSLGGLGQGLNTEAFF
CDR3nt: TGTGCCAGCAGCTTGGGCGGGTTAGGACAGGGATTGAACACTGAAGCTTTCTTT

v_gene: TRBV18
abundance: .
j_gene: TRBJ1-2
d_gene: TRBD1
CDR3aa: CASSPILGQGSDYGYTF
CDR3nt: TGTGCCAGCTCACCAATTTTGGGACAGGGATCCGACTATGGCTACACCTTC